Reported below is one T cell receptor (beta chain). Antigen: not known. Specified treatment: oral pan-JAK inhibitor, 5-10 mg twice daily. The data were obtained in a study of CD8+ T cells in alopecia areata. Across the whole study: Each of the treated patients was given oral tofacitinib, 5 to 10 mg twice daily, for moderate-to-severe alopecia areata. Percent affected scalp area, the SALT score, rated treated patients' severity.

General observations from the study: Persistence in scalp and blood during tofacitinib was observed for many expanded lesional clones.

Isolated RNA was reverse transcribed into cDNA used as the sequencing template. Profiled with immunoSEQ multiplex PCR; TCRdb holds only in-frame clones, not every one. The sample shows 110,000 to 150,000 clones, less than 70% of them seen only once. Here the sequenced sample was CD8+ T cells sorted from blood, taken at week 4, from a patient treated with tofacitinib. The clonotype was recovered from a human donor with alopecia areata.

The CDR3 nucleotides read TGTGCCAGCAGCTTCGGGGTTTCCTACGAGCAGTACTTC. Residues: CASSFGVSYEQYF. The chain carries TRBV5-4 and TRBJ2-7; D is perhaps TRBD2 (5 bases). This CDR3 comprises 13 residues. Trimming left V 2 bases short and J 1 base short, with 7 bases between. CDR1 and CDR2 (germline): SGHNT, YYREEE (reference sequence).